A single sample gave rise to the 6 T cell receptor beta chains below, sequenced in a study of OX40 agonist ivuxolimab in advanced cancers. Using immunoSEQ multiplex PCR, the repertoire was profiled, and TCRdb retains in-frame clones only, with some absent. Of around 23,000 clones in the sample, more than 65% were seen once. This specimen consisted of CD4+ or CD8+ T cells sorted from blood, obtained in a trial of the OX40 agonist ivuxolimab. The source is an adult with an advanced solid tumor such as melanoma, head and neck, liver or kidney cancer.

V usage is TRBV18 and J usage is TRBJ1-2, with 7 bases aligning to TRBD1. The germline V gene encodes CDR1 KGHSH and CDR2 LQKENI. With 4 bases clipped from V and 1 base from J, the junction kept 9 bases outside the gene matches. CDR3 size: 16 residues. The CDR3 protein is CASSLAGTANNYGYTF. As DNA, the CDR3 is TGTGCCAGCTCACTTGCCGGGACAGCTAATAACTATGGCTACACCTTC.

The table lists this clone with a few counts. V gene TRBV6-6 combines with J gene TRBJ2-1; D perhaps matches TRBD2 (5 bases). This CDR3 region has 15 residues. Looked up from germline, CDR1 is MNHNY and CDR2 is SVGAGI (reference sequence). Trimming removed 2 bases at V and 5 bases at J, with 13 bases between. The CDR3 DNA reads as TGTGCCAGCAGTTACGCCGCGGGCCTAAACAATGAGCAGTTCTTC. Translation gives CASSYAAGLNNEQFF.

The V call is TRBV28, the J call TRBJ1-2; D might be TRBD1 (5 bases). This CDR3 has 17 amino acids. CDR1 is MDHEN, CDR2 SYDVKM, per germline. V was shortened by 6 bases and J by 0 bases, with 20 bases between the two germline ends. DNA of the CDR3: TGTGCCAGCAGCCCTTTTTTGGGGGGTGAAGCTAACTATGGCTACACCTTC. Translation gives CASSPFLGGEANYGYTF.

Remarks on this clone: Because the CDR3's place on the DNA is in doubt, the DNA is left out and the CDR3 is given as listed by TCRdb. CDR3 loop: CASSSSGAHYNEQFF. The chain couples TRBV28 to TRBJ2-1. CDR1 is MDHEN, CDR2 SYDVKM, per germline. The CDR3 is 15 amino acids in total, end residues counted.

The genes are TRBV2 and TRBJ1-3; no clear D. V was clipped by 9 bases and J by 1 base, with 10 bases between them. The CDR3 runs 13 residues. The germline V gene has CDR1 SNHLY and CDR2 FYNNEI. The CDR3 region has the DNA TGTGCCAGTTTTTTTGGATCTGGAAACACCATATATTTT. This codes for CASFFGSGNTIYF.

The chain uses TRBV30 and TRBJ1-6; D gene ambiguous. The germline V gene encodes CDR1 GTSNPN and CDR2 SVGIG (reference sequence). The CDR3 is 14 amino acids. The ends were cut back, 0 bases at V and 9 bases at J, with 12 bases in the middle. The CDR3 DNA is TGTGCCTGGAGTGTAGGGTTGGAGTCTTCACCCCTCCACTTT. Translated: CAWSVGLESSPLHF.